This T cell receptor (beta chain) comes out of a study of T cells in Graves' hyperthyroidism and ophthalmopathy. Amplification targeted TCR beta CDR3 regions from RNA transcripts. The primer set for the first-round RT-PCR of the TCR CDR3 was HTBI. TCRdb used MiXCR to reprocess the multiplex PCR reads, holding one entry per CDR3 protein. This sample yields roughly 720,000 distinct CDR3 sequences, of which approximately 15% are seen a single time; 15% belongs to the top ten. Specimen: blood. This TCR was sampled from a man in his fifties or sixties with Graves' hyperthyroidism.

CDR3 DNA: TGTGCCAGCAGCTTAGATTTAGGGAGCTATGGCTACACCTTC. It codes for CASSLDLGSYGYTF. The V gene is TRBV7-9, the J gene TRBJ1-2, with D uncertain. The germline CDR1 and CDR2 sequences are SEHNR and FQNEAQ (reference sequence). The CDR3 consists of 14 residues. Trimming left V 1 base short and J 4 bases short, with 10 bases between. Full variable domain (rest looked up from reference TRBV7-9 and TRBJ1-2): DTGVSQNPRHKITKRGQNVTFRCDPISEHNRLYWYRQTLGQGPEFLTYFQNEAQLEKSRLLSDRFSAERPKGSFSTLEIQRTEQGDSAMYLCASSLDLGSYGYTFGSGTRLTVV.